The 32 T cell receptor beta chains listed next were all sequenced from one sample in a study of T cells in Graves' hyperthyroidism and ophthalmopathy. Researchers took RNA transcripts and amplified the TCR beta CDR3 regions from them. During a first-round RT-PCR of the TCR CDR3, the HTBI primer set was used. TCRdb re-analysed the multiplex PCR reads in MiXCR, keeping a single row per CDR3 protein. The data contain about 400,000 distinct CDR3 sequences, 12% to 15% of them singletons. Sequenced: blood. All receptors derive from a woman under 30 with Graves' hyperthyroidism.

This clonotype was counted at least ten times. V and J are TRBV6-1 and TRBJ2-3, with a possible D match to TRBD1 (6 bases). This CDR3 spans 14 amino acids. The V gene's germline CDR1 is MNHNS and CDR2 SASEGT. The ends were cut back, 5 bases at V and 4 bases at J, with 13 bases in the middle. This chain's CDR3 is CASSFGRGSDTQYF. The CDR3 DNA follows: TGTGCCAGCAGTTTTGGCAGGGGTTCAGATACGCAGTATTTT.

This clonotype was found a few times. V and J are TRBV9 and TRBJ2-1, with TRBD2 as a possible D gene (7 bases). With 4 bases removed from V and 11 bases from J, the gap between germline ends came to 22 bases. This CDR3 region has 15 residues. Germline V gene lookup returns CDR1 SGDLS and CDR2 YYNGEE. CDR3 amino acids: CASSPPASGTIQQFF. The CDR3 coding sequence is TGTGCCAGCAGCCCTCCCGCAAGCGGGACAATACAGCAGTTCTTC.

This clonotype came up many times. V and J are TRBV12-3 or TRBV12-4 and TRBJ2-7, with unresolved D. V dropped 3 bases and J dropped 3 bases, with 9 bases sitting between them. This CDR3 spans 13 amino acids. For the CDR3, the DNA is TGTGCCAGCAGTTTCGGGCCGAACTACGAGCAGTACTTC. It codes for CASSFGPNYEQYF.

This clonotype was counted many times. The V call is TRBV28, the J call TRBJ1-1; 8 bases map to TRBD1. The germline V gene has CDR1 MDHEN and CDR2 SYDVKM. Losses at the gene ends were 1 base for V and 10 bases for J; bases not matched to a gene: 2. This CDR3 contains 12 residues. The CDR3 region is CASSLSGGSAFF. The CDR3 coding sequence is TGTGCCAGCAGTTTATCAGGGGGCTCAGCTTTCTTT.

This clonotype was seen ten or more times. The rearrangement uses TRBV5-1 and TRBJ1-3, with D possibly being TRBD1 (6 bases). The CDR3 totals 16 residues. The germline V gene has CDR1 SGHRS and CDR2 YFSETQ. Trimming stripped 0 bases from V and 0 bases from J, with 10 bases between. CDR3 DNA sequence: TGCGCCAGCAGCTTGGATCAGGGGAACTCTGGAAACACCATATATTTT. Encoded protein: CASSLDQGNSGNTIYF.

In this sample, this clonotype turned up many times. The chain links TRBV7-9 to TRBJ1-1; no definite D call. The CDR3 totals 15 residues. CDR1 and CDR2 (germline): SEHNR, FQNEAQ (reference sequence). Trimming left V 4 bases short and J 1 base short, with 13 bases between. CDR3 sequence (DNA): TGTGCCAGCAGCTCGTATTCCGGGCCGAACACTGAAGCTTTCTTT. It translates to CASSSYSGPNTEAFF.

The genes are TRBV7-2 and TRBJ1-1, with D possibly being TRBD1 (5 bases). CDR1 is SGHTA and CDR2 is FQGNSA in the germline V gene. The ends were cut back, 5 bases at V and 6 bases at J, with 10 bases in the middle. There are 12 residues in the CDR3. The CDR3 protein is CASSHDRPEAFF. The CDR3 nucleotides are TGTGCCAGCAGCCACGACAGACCTGAAGCTTTCTTT.

The J gene is TRBJ1-5, the V gene TRBV15; D call uncertain. CDR3 length equals 15 residues. CDR1 and CDR2 (germline): LNHNV, YYDKDF (reference sequence). The V end was cut by 0 bases, the J end by 0 bases, with 6 bases between. CDR3 sequence reads: CATSRERYSNQPQHF. CDR3 bases: TGTGCCACCAGCAGAGAAAGGTATAGCAATCAGCCCCAGCATTTT.

As concerns this clonotype: At one end, the junction sequence differs from germline, possibly due to a read error. The gene calls are TRBV20-1 and TRBJ2-5; D is possibly TRBD1 or TRBD2 (8 bases each). This CDR3 has 14 amino acids. The germline CDR1 and CDR2 sequences are DFQATT and SNEGSKA (reference sequence). DNA of the CDR3: TGCAGTGCTAAGGCAACAGGGGGACTAGAGGCCCAGTACTTC. Protein product: CSAKATGGLEAQYF.

This chain joins TRBV19 and TRBJ1-4; 7 nucleotides align to TRBD1. This CDR3 is 13 amino acids long. The trim removed 3 bases at V and 14 bases at J, leaving 9 bases unmatched. Looked up from germline, CDR1 is LNHDA and CDR2 is SQIVND (reference sequence). CDR3 region: CASSIGDSLVLFF. The CDR3 DNA reads as TGTGCCAGTAGTATTGGGGACAGCCTCGTTCTGTTTTTT. Full variable domain (missing parts from reference TRBV19 and TRBJ1-4): DGGITQSPKYLFRKEGQNVTLSCEQNLNHDAMYWYRQDPGQGLRLIYYSQIVNDFQKGDIAEGYSVSREKKESFPLTVTSAQKNPTAFYLCASSIGDSLVLFFGSGTQLSVL.

This clonotype showed up many times. CDR3 sequence (DNA): TGTGCCAGCAGCTTCGGACTCCAACGACAGGGAAGTTCACCCCTCCACTTT. Its protein product is CASSFGLQRQGSSPLHF. V usage is TRBV11-2 and J usage is TRBJ1-6, with 7 bases lining up with TRBD1. The ends lost 3 bases at V and 9 bases at J; junction bases unmatched: 14. CDR3 size: 17 residues. Germline V gene data show CDR1 as SGHAT and CDR2 as FQNNGV.

The V call is TRBV12-3 or TRBV12-4, the J call TRBJ1-1, with TRBD1 as a possible D gene (6 bases). The ends were cut back, 7 bases at V and 3 bases at J, with 15 bases in the middle. The CDR3 spans 14 residues. CDR3 sequence (DNA): TGTGCCAGCACGCCAGGGGCGGGGGACACTGAAGCTTTCTTT. Encoded protein: CASTPGAGDTEAFF.

This clonotype was picked up many times. The rearrangement uses TRBV11-2 and TRBJ2-1, with 10 positions matching TRBD2. V was clipped by 1 base and J by 4 bases; unmatched bases: 4. CDR1 is SGHAT, CDR2 FQNNGV, per germline. The CDR3 has 16 amino acids. The CDR3 region has the DNA TGTGCCAGCAGCTTAGCTGCTAGCGGGAGATACAATGAGCAGTTCTTC. The encoded protein is CASSLAASGRYNEQFF.

This chain uses TRBV6-1 with TRBJ2-1; 8 bases align to TRBD1. Germline-derived CDR1 and CDR2 are MNHNS and SASEGT. The CDR3 length is 15 residues. J was trimmed by 5 bases and V by 5 bases; bases with no gene match: 8. As DNA, the CDR3 is TGTGCCAGCAGTCTTTTCGGACAGGGCAACAATGAGCAGTTCTTC. It codes for CASSLFGQGNNEQFF.

The sample holds a few counts of this clonotype. In DNA form, the CDR3 reads TGCAGTGCTAGACCCGGGGGGCGGAACCCCTACGAGCAGTACTTC. This translates into CSARPGGRNPYEQYF. V is TRBV20-1 and J is TRBJ2-7, with D possibly TRBD2 on 7 matching bases. There are 15 residues in the CDR3. CDR1 is DFQATT and CDR2 is SNEGSKA in the germline V gene (reference sequence). Trimming took 2 bases from V and 2 from J, leaving 16 bases between them.

This clonotype appeared many times. The chain joins TRBV24-1 to TRBJ2-1; 8 bases are a match to TRBD2. The CDR3 is 15 residues long. V trimming: 3 bases; J trimming: 5 bases; junction bases outside the gene matches: 5. Germline V CDR1 and CDR2: KGHDR, SFDVKD. CDR3 in amino acids: CATSDSTSGNNEQFF. CDR3 nucleotide sequence: TGTGCCACCAGTGATAGCACTAGCGGTAACAATGAGCAGTTCTTC.

There are many counts of this clonotype. The chain has TRBV7-9 and TRBJ2-2, with D maybe TRBD2 (5 bases). Per the germline V gene, CDR1 is SEHNR and CDR2 is FQNEAQ (reference sequence). The V end lost 5 bases, the J end lost 2 bases, and 12 bases lay between the germline ends. The CDR3 spans 15 residues. CDR3 sequence (DNA): TGTGCCAGCAGCGAATGGACTGATAACACCGGGGAGCTGTTTTTT. Translated: CASSEWTDNTGELFF.

This clonotype was counted ten times or more. The CDR3 sequence: CASSLRDREDTEAFF. The CDR3 DNA reads as TGTGCCAGCAGCCTACGGGACAGGGAGGACACTGAAGCTTTCTTT. The J gene is TRBJ1-1, the V gene TRBV5-5; 9 positions match TRBD1. Germline V gives CDR1 SGHKS, CDR2 YYEKEE (reference sequence). The CDR3 has 15 residues. Germline trimming cut 4 bases from V and 3 bases from J; bases unmatched to any gene: 7.

J is TRBJ1-1 and V is TRBV7-8; the D is unclear. Germline CDR1 reads SGHVS; CDR2 reads FQNEAQ. V was pared by 7 bases and J by 1 base, with 13 bases between. The CDR3 loop spans 14 amino acids. The CDR3 DNA reads TGTGCCAGCAACCATAGGCGGGCGAACACTGAAGCTTTCTTT. It yields the protein CASNHRRANTEAFF.

This clonotype was seen many times. The chain links TRBV15 to TRBJ1-1; tentatively, D is TRBD1 (6 bases). The CDR3 totals 12 residues. Germline V gives CDR1 LNHNV, CDR2 YYDKDF (reference sequence). V lost 10 bases and J lost 0, with 9 bases in between. DNA of the CDR3: TGTGCCAGCGGACAGTTGAACACTGAAGCTTTCTTT. Its protein is CASGQLNTEAFF.

DNA for the CDR3: TGTGCCTGGAGTGATTCGGGCAACCCGGGTCAGCCCCAGCATTTT. Translating gives CAWSDSGNPGQPQHF. The chain recombines TRBV30 with TRBJ1-5; D is ambiguous. Germline V gives CDR1 GTSNPN, CDR2 SVGIG (reference sequence). Trimming took off 1 base at V and 6 bases at J, with 16 bases between the two ends. This CDR3 is 15 amino acids long.

As regards this clonotype: This may stem from a read error, because a much larger clone lies one nucleotide away. The CDR3 here is CASSLPWEGRGTEAFF. The DNA of the CDR3 is TGTGCCAGCAGTTTACCGTGGGAAGGTAGGGGTACTGAAGCTTTCTTT. V and J are TRBV27 and TRBJ1-1, with TRBD1 as a possible D gene (5 bases). Germline values: CDR1 MNHEY, CDR2 SMNVEV (reference sequence). Deletions cut 2 bases from V and 5 bases from J, with 18 bases between. The CDR3 loop spans 16 amino acids.

As for this clonotype: One junction end disagrees with the germline gene, perhaps due to a read error. V is TRBV20-1 and J is TRBJ2-2; D could derive from TRBD1 or TRBD2 (5 bases each). The germline gives CDR1 DFQATT, CDR2 SNEGSKA (reference sequence). The CDR3 covers 13 residues. This CDR3 is CSDRLGGTGELFF. The CDR3 DNA is TGCAGTGATAGACTTGGGGGCACCGGGGAGCTGTTTTTT.

This clonotype was recorded at least ten times. The J gene is TRBJ2-3, the V gene TRBV3-1, with D tentatively TRBD2 (7 bases). This CDR3 is 18 amino acids long. Deletions cut 0 bases from V and 0 bases from J, with 16 bases between. Germline V lookup: CDR1 LGHDT, CDR2 YNNKEL (reference sequence). CDR3 DNA: TGTGCCAGCAGCCAAGATAACCCCGGCGGGGGCAGCACAGATACGCAGTATTTT. The encoded protein is CASSQDNPGGGSTDTQYF.

The chain has TRBV20-1 and TRBJ1-1; D uncertain. The CDR3 totals 14 residues. Per germline, CDR1 DFQATT and CDR2 SNEGSKA (reference sequence). V lost 1 base to trimming and J lost 5 bases, with 14 bases between them. This CDR3 reads CSARVPGYGTEAFF. The CDR3 DNA follows: TGCAGTGCTAGAGTTCCAGGATATGGGACTGAAGCTTTCTTT.

The sample holds many counts of this clonotype. The chain combines TRBV30 with TRBJ1-4, with a tentative D call TRBD1 (5 bases). This CDR3 has 13 residues. V lost 0 bases, J lost 8 bases, and 10 bases lay in between. The germline CDR1 and CDR2 sequences are GTSNPN and SVGIG (reference sequence). The CDR3 reads CAWSVGGDEKLFF. DNA of the CDR3: TGTGCCTGGAGTGTAGGAGGGGACGAAAAACTGTTTTTT.

V usage is TRBV5-1 and J usage is TRBJ2-1; D is ambiguous. Trimming removed 0 bases at V and 1 base at J, with 5 bases between. Germline CDR1 reads SGHRS; CDR2 reads YFSETQ. The CDR3 contains 14 residues. The CDR3 nucleotides read TGCGCCAGCAGCTTGGCCGAGTCCTACAATGAGCAGTTCTTC. Translated: CASSLAESYNEQFF.

A few counts support this clonotype. V is TRBV19 and J is TRBJ1-1, with no clear D. Germline loops: CDR1 LNHDA, CDR2 SQIVND (reference sequence). The CDR3 extends over 14 amino acids. V was clipped by 5 bases and J by 1 base, with 11 bases between them. As DNA, the CDR3 is TGTGCCAGTAGTCTTTGGACCCCGAACACTGAAGCTTTCTTT. Encoded protein: CASSLWTPNTEAFF.

The table lists this clonotype with many counts. The chain is built from TRBV11-2 and TRBJ2-7; D is ambiguous. Trimming took off 3 bases at V and 2 bases at J, with 8 bases between the two ends. This CDR3 comprises 13 residues. CDR1 SGHAT and CDR2 FQNNGV come from the germline V gene. CDR3 loop: CASSLHSAYEQYF. CDR3 in DNA: TGTGCCAGCAGCTTGCACAGCGCCTACGAGCAGTACTTC.

At least ten counts were recorded for this clonotype. The rearrangement joins TRBV11-2 to TRBJ2-3; TRBD2 might be the D (5 bases). The ends were cut back, 5 bases at V and 8 bases at J, with 17 bases in the middle. Germline assignment: CDR1 SGHAT and CDR2 FQNNGV. The CDR3 totals 14 residues. The CDR3 reads CASSIGAAEGTQYF. Here the CDR3 DNA reads TGTGCCAGCAGCATTGGAGCCGCCGAGGGTACGCAGTATTTT.

This clonotype was counted many times. The chain combines TRBV20-1 with TRBJ1-1; no reliable D call. This CDR3 spans 12 amino acids. Per germline, CDR1 DFQATT and CDR2 SNEGSKA (reference sequence). The V end lost 6 bases, the J end lost 0 bases, and 8 bases lay between the germline ends. CDR3 bases: TGCAGTGCCCGACGGGTGAACACTGAAGCTTTCTTT. Translating it yields CSARRVNTEAFF.

This clonotype was seen more than once but under ten times. This sequence joins TRBV9 and TRBJ2-3, with 9 bases that match TRBD2. Germline values: CDR1 SGDLS, CDR2 YYNGEE. The length of the CDR3 is 14 residues. J lost 8 bases, V lost 4 bases, and 8 bases had no gene match. This CDR3 is CASSFIAGDSTQYF. The CDR3 bases are TGTGCCAGCAGCTTCATAGCGGGAGATTCTACGCAGTATTTT.